This passage covers 18 T cell receptor beta chains from one sample sequenced in a study of Graves' ophthalmopathy and Graves' hyperthyroidism. Investigators amplified TCR beta CDR3 regions from RNA transcripts. Following a first-round RT-PCR that used HTBI primers, a second-round multiplex PCR was carried out. TCRdb processed the multiplex PCR reads anew with MiXCR; each CDR3 protein has one entry. This sample carries roughly 400,000 distinct CDR3 sequences, 15% to 17% of them seen once, and the ten largest clones take roughly 7%. The source material was peripheral blood. These receptors were obtained from a woman younger than 35 with stable Graves' hyperthyroidism.

This clonotype was detected many times. The rearrangement links TRBV11-2 to TRBJ1-2; D is possibly TRBD1 (6 bases). Between the trimmed V and J ends, which lost 6 bases and 7 bases, there was a span of 15 bases. CDR3 size: 13 residues. CDR1 and CDR2 (germline): SGHAT, FQNNGV. The CDR3 loop reads CASSSSDRSGYTF. The CDR3 DNA is TGTGCCAGCAGTTCATCAGACAGGTCTGGCTACACCTTC.

The J gene is TRBJ1-1, the V gene TRBV24-1, with 8 positions matching TRBD1. The germline V gene has CDR1 KGHDR and CDR2 SFDVKD. V gave up 4 bases and J gave up 5 bases; unmatched junction bases: 11. The CDR3 spans 16 residues. The CDR3 sequence is CATSDWEQGVGTEAFF. Written as DNA, the CDR3 is TGTGCCACCAGTGACTGGGAACAGGGGGTTGGAACTGAAGCTTTCTTT.

At least ten counts were recorded for this clonotype. CDR3 in DNA: TGTGCCAGCACCGAGACAGGCTACGAGCAGTACTTC. This codes for CASTETGYEQYF. The chain uses TRBV6-2 or TRBV6-3 and TRBJ2-7; tentatively, D is TRBD1 (6 bases). The germline V and J ends were trimmed by 7 bases and 3 bases, with 10 bases remaining between them. The CDR3 extends over 12 amino acids. Germline assignment: CDR1 MNHEY and CDR2 SVGEGT.

The chain joins TRBV18 to TRBJ1-1; the D gene is possibly TRBD1 (5 bases). V was trimmed by 5 bases and J by 0 bases, leaving 16 bases between them. The CDR3 is made up of 16 amino acids. The germline V gene has CDR1 KGHSH and CDR2 LQKENI. The chain's CDR3 is CASSYTGVGLNTEAFF. CDR3 in DNA: TGTGCCAGCTCATACACGGGGGTCGGGCTGAACACTGAAGCTTTCTTT.

In the case of this clonotype: This sequence may be a read error, since a much larger clone differs from it by one base. Since the CDR3 does not end with the conserved phenylalanine or tryptophan, this likely comes from a read error. The chain links TRBV4-1 to TRBJ1-1; D possibly corresponds to TRBD1 (6 bases). The V gene lost 3 bases and the J gene lost 4 bases, with 15 bases spanning the gap. The CDR3 runs to 15 residues. Germline CDR1 is MGHRA and CDR2 is YSYEKL. The CDR3 loop reads CASSHGIRGSTEAFL. The CDR3 nucleotides are TGCGCCAGCAGCCACGGAATCAGGGGCAGCACTGAAGCTTTCTTG.

This clonotype has ten or more counts. The rearrangement joins TRBV2 to TRBJ2-5, with a weak D call TRBD2 (6 bases). CDR3 length: 15 amino acids. V dropped 7 bases and J dropped 4 bases, with 19 bases sitting between them. Germline-derived CDR1 and CDR2 are SNHLY and FYNNEI. The CDR3 spells CASTAGSTGGETQYF. The CDR3 region has the DNA TGTGCCAGCACCGCGGGGTCCACCGGCGGAGAGACCCAGTACTTC.

V gene TRBV10-3 combines with J gene TRBJ1-2, with TRBD1 matching 10 bases. Germline CDR1 ENHRY, CDR2 SYGVKD. The CDR3 runs 15 residues. After removal of 7 bases from V and 3 bases from J, the junction contained 8 bases not matched to a gene. The CDR3: CAIIRQGAHDYGYTF. The CDR3 coding sequence is TGTGCCATCATACGACAGGGGGCGCATGACTATGGCTACACCTTC.

There are many counts of this clonotype. The chain joins TRBV7-2 to TRBJ1-1, with a tentative D call TRBD1 (5 bases). Looked up from germline, CDR1 is SGHTA and CDR2 is FQGNSA. There are 15 residues in the CDR3. V was trimmed by 3 bases and J by 3 bases, leaving 14 bases between them. CDR3 in amino acids: CASSFPPGLDTEAFF. CDR3 nucleotide sequence: TGTGCCAGCAGCTTTCCCCCGGGACTGGACACTGAAGCTTTCTTT.

In its sample, this clonotype was seen many times. The rearrangement joins TRBV11-2 to TRBJ1-1, with TRBD1 matching over 7 bases. Unmatched junction bases numbered 6, after V lost 4 bases and J lost 4 bases. This CDR3 has 14 residues. Germline CDR1 reads SGHAT; CDR2 reads FQNNGV. The CDR3 loop reads CASSYDRVGTEAFF. The CDR3 DNA follows: TGTGCCAGCAGCTACGACAGGGTGGGCACTGAAGCTTTCTTT.

There are many counts of this clonotype. The chain uses TRBV6-1 and TRBJ1-2; D may be TRBD1 (6 bases). Germline lookup yields CDR1 MNHNS and CDR2 SASEGT. V lost 5 bases to trimming and J lost 2 bases, with 15 bases between them. The CDR3 covers 15 residues. The CDR3, as DNA: TGTGCCAGCAGTCCGACGGGACATCCAAACTATGGCTACACCTTC. Residues: CASSPTGHPNYGYTF.

Regarding this clonotype: The junction departs from germline at one end; a sequencing error may be responsible. CDR3 region: CVSSLDRAYEQYF. DNA of the CDR3: TGTGTCAGCAGTTTGGACAGGGCTTACGAGCAGTACTTC. The rearrangement links TRBV12-3 or TRBV12-4 to TRBJ2-7; TRBD1 matches 8 bases. The CDR3 has 13 residues.

This clonotype was seen ten or more times. The chain combines TRBV20-1 with TRBJ2-5; 10 nucleotides agree with TRBD2. The V segment lost 0 bases and the J segment 5 bases; nucleotides outside the gene matches: 6. CDR3 length: 15 amino acids. Germline V gene data show CDR1 as DFQATT and CDR2 as SNEGSKA (reference sequence). The CDR3 loop is CSARDSSGGRETQYF. CDR3 in DNA: TGCAGTGCTAGAGATAGTAGCGGGGGGAGGGAGACCCAGTACTTC.

This clonotype appeared many times. The rearrangement links TRBV12-3 or TRBV12-4 to TRBJ1-2; TRBD1 matches at 7 bases. V trimming: 3 bases; J trimming: 8 bases; junction bases outside the gene matches: 6. The CDR3 covers 13 residues. CDR3 DNA sequence: TGTGCCAGCAGTTTCAAGGGGGCAGGGGGCTACACCTTC. It codes for CASSFKGAGGYTF.

In its sample, this clonotype was seen many times. The rearrangement joins TRBV3-1 to TRBJ2-7, with D tentatively TRBD1 (6 bases). This CDR3 has 12 residues. Germline values: CDR1 LGHDT, CDR2 YNNKEL (reference sequence). V was cut by 3 bases and J by 7 bases, with 10 bases left in between. CDR3 in DNA: TGTGCCAGCAGCCACGCCCAGGGGGAGCAGTACTTC. Amino acids: CASSHAQGEQYF.

This clonotype was recorded many times. The V call is TRBV14, the J call TRBJ2-7; 8 bases map to TRBD1. Germline trimming cut 1 base from V and 7 bases from J; bases unmatched to any gene: 3. Per the germline V gene, CDR1 is SGHDN and CDR2 is FVKESK. The CDR3 runs 13 residues. In nucleotides, the CDR3 is TGTGCCAGCAGCCAAGGACAGGGGTGGGAGCAGTACTTC. Translated, it gives CASSQGQGWEQYF.

This clonotype was picked up many times. This chain's CDR3 is CASSESGTQYF. The CDR3 DNA sequence: TGTGCCAGCAGTGAGAGTGGGACCCAGTACTTC. The chain employs TRBV2 and TRBJ2-5; D not resolved. Looked up from germline, CDR1 is SNHLY and CDR2 is FYNNEI. V lost 3 bases and J lost 7, with 6 bases in between. This CDR3 has 11 residues.

This clonotype showed up just a few times. The genes are TRBV28 and TRBJ2-2; 9 bases agree with TRBD1. The CDR3 has 15 residues. Germline CDR1 reads MDHEN; CDR2 reads SYDVKM. With 8 bases clipped from V and 5 bases from J, the junction kept 9 bases outside the gene matches. The CDR3: CASLRGQGYTGELFF. CDR3 coding DNA: TGTGCCAGCCTCCGGGGACAGGGATATACCGGGGAGCTGTTTTTT.

This clonotype was counted a few times. The chain is built from TRBV11-2 and TRBJ1-1, with 11 bases that match TRBD1. Germline V gene lookup returns CDR1 SGHAT and CDR2 FQNNGV. The CDR3 loop spans 19 amino acids. After removal of 1 base from V and 1 base from J, the junction contained 11 bases not matched to a gene. The CDR3 protein is CASSLVPRTGGERNTEAFF. The CDR3 coding sequence is TGTGCCAGCAGCTTAGTCCCTCGGACAGGGGGCGAGAGGAACACTGAAGCTTTCTTT.